What follows are 26 T cell receptor beta chains derived from one specimen sequenced in a study of blood T cell repertoires in COVID-19. Libraries were prepared by immunoSEQ multiplex PCR; TCRdb keeps only in-frame clonotypes and omits some of them. This table holds fewer than 55,000 clones, roughly 80% found once. Material: peripheral blood. The receptors were gathered from a woman in her fifties or sixties with acute or convalescent COVID-19.

The chain joins TRBV12-3 or TRBV12-4 to TRBJ1-2; 8 bases line up with TRBD1. The junction had 5 bases not matched to a gene; V was cut back by 10 bases and J by 7 bases. CDR3 size: 11 residues. CDR3 loop: CATHQGAGYTF. The CDR3 coding sequence is TGTGCCACTCATCAGGGGGCTGGCTACACCTTC.

CDR3 sequence (DNA): TGTGCCAGCAGCCTAGGCGCCGTTAATGAAAAACTGTTTTTT. Amino acids: CASSLGAVNEKLFF. This chain links TRBV11-1 with TRBJ1-4; D gene ambiguous. Germline assignment: CDR1 SGHAT and CDR2 FQDESV (reference sequence). Trimming took off 5 bases at V and 4 bases at J, with 11 bases between the two ends. This CDR3 has 14 residues.

The chain is built from TRBV5-6 and TRBJ2-5; a weak D match, TRBD2 (7 bases). CDR3 length equals 15 residues. Germline CDR1 and CDR2: SGHDT and YYEEEE. Trimming took off 3 bases at V and 0 bases at J, with 12 bases between the two ends. The CDR3 nucleotides are TGTGCCAGCAGCTCGGCGGGGGCCAACCAAGAGACCCAGTACTTC. It codes for CASSSAGANQETQYF.

The rearrangement joins TRBV6-1 to TRBJ1-5; D is undetermined. Germline CDR1 reads MNHNS; CDR2 reads SASEGT. The V and J ends lost 3 bases and 0 bases respectively, with 6 bases between them. The CDR3 has 14 amino acids. CDR3 sequence (DNA): TGTGCCAGCAGTGACAGGCCTAGCAATCAGCCCCAGCATTTT. It encodes CASSDRPSNQPQHF.

The rearrangement uses TRBV3-1 (or the pseudogene TRBV3-2) and TRBJ2-3; D call uncertain. Germline CDR1 LGHDT, CDR2 YNNKEL (reference sequence). The CDR3 runs 13 residues. Trimming pared 0 bases from V and 3 bases from J, leaving 4 bases between. The CDR3 reads CASSQELTDTQYF. The CDR3 bases are TGTGCCAGCAGCCAAGAACTTACAGATACGCAGTATTTT.

This clone counts as medium-sized (0.01 to 0.1%). V is TRBV25-1 and J is TRBJ2-7, with a possible D match to TRBD1 (6 bases). Deletions cut 4 bases from V and 7 bases from J, with 11 bases between. Germline lookup yields CDR1 MGHDK and CDR2 SYGVNS. The CDR3 contains 12 residues. The CDR3 protein is CASSGQVWEQYF. CDR3 sequence (DNA): TGTGCCAGCAGTGGACAGGTTTGGGAGCAGTACTTC.

The chain is built from TRBV9 and TRBJ2-1, with D tentatively TRBD2 (6 bases). There are 15 residues in the CDR3. CDR1 is SGDLS, CDR2 YYNGEE, per germline. V was pared by 2 bases and J by 7 bases, with 16 bases between. CDR3 sequence (DNA): TGTGCCAGCAGCGTTGACCTTCTAGCGAGAAATGAGCAGTTCTTC. It translates to CASSVDLLARNEQFF.

There are a few counts of this clone. The chain links TRBV28 to TRBJ2-3; TRBD1 is a possible D gene (6 bases). Deletions cut 9 bases from V and 2 bases from J, with 9 bases between. The CDR3 is 12 amino acids. Germline CDR1 reads MDHEN; CDR2 reads SYDVKM. The CDR3 DNA follows: TGTGCCAGTAGGGACACCACAGATACGCAGTATTTT. Its protein product is CASRDTTDTQYF.

The genes are TRBV28 and TRBJ1-3; 7 nucleotides align to TRBD1. CDR3 length: 16 amino acids. Germline-derived CDR1 and CDR2 are MDHEN and SYDVKM. J lost 4 bases, V lost 9 bases, and 15 bases had no gene match. CDR3 nucleotides: TGTGCCAGTCACTCTCAGGGGGTCACCGTCGGAAACACCATATATTTT. It translates to CASHSQGVTVGNTIYF.

J is TRBJ1-4 and V is TRBV5-5; D may be TRBD1 (5 bases). V lost 2 bases to trimming and J lost 8 bases, with 10 bases between them. Germline V lookup: CDR1 SGHKS, CDR2 YYEKEE (reference sequence). This CDR3 contains 13 residues. CDR3 DNA: TGTGCCAGCAGCTTAGCGGGGGAGGAAAAACTGTTTTTT. Amino acid sequence: CASSLAGEEKLFF. The full variable domain, completed using reference TRBV5-5 and TRBJ1-4, is DAGVTQSPTHLIKTRGQQVTLRCSPISGHKSVSWYQQVLGQGPQFIFQYYEKEERGRGNFPDRFSARQFPNYSSELNVNALLLGDSALYLCASSLAGEEKLFFGSGTQLSVL.

The V call is TRBV24-1, the J call TRBJ2-4; D is unclear. Germline CDR1 and CDR2: KGHDR and SFDVKD. V lost 0 bases to trimming and J lost 0 bases, with 11 bases between them. CDR3 size: 17 residues. CDR3 loop: CATSDLKRSLAKNIQYF. CDR3 nucleotides: TGTGCCACCAGTGATTTGAAAAGGAGTCTAGCCAAAAACATTCAGTACTTC.

V is TRBV5-5 and J is TRBJ1-4, with 8 nucleotides matching TRBD1. This CDR3 comprises 15 residues. Trimming took 2 bases from V and 5 from J; bases not matched to a gene: 5. Germline-derived CDR1 and CDR2 are SGHKS and YYEKEE (reference sequence). In nucleotides, the CDR3 is TGTGCCAGCAGCTTCACAGGGGGTCGGAATGAAAAACTGTTTTTT. Protein: CASSFTGGRNEKLFF.

The chain combines TRBV6-5 with TRBJ2-5; TRBD2 agrees at 8 bases. The germline gives CDR1 MNHEY, CDR2 SVGAGI. The J segment lost 2 bases and the V segment lost 6 bases, leaving 5 bases of the junction unmatched. The length of the CDR3 is 14 residues. For the CDR3, the DNA is TGTGCCAGCAGAGTAGGACTAGCACAAGAGACCCAGTACTTC. This gives the protein CASRVGLAQETQYF.

The V gene is TRBV3-1 (or the pseudogene TRBV3-2), the J gene TRBJ1-2, with a weak D call TRBD1 (5 bases). Germline lookup yields CDR1 LGHDT and CDR2 YNNKEL (reference sequence). This CDR3 region has 15 residues. V dropped 1 base and J dropped 8 bases, with 17 bases sitting between them. CDR3 nucleotide sequence: TGTGCCAGCAGCCAAGTGGGGCAGGGCAAGGGAGGCTACACCTTC. It is translated as CASSQVGQGKGGYTF.

The J gene is TRBJ2-1, the V gene TRBV28, with 8 positions matching TRBD1. The V and J ends lost 7 bases and 0 bases, in that order; junction bases with no gene match: 14. The CDR3 spans 18 residues. Germline values: CDR1 MDHEN, CDR2 SYDVKM. CDR3 loop: CASKPPSQGALSYNEQFF. For the CDR3, the DNA is TGTGCCAGCAAACCCCCGTCCCAGGGGGCTCTCTCCTACAATGAGCAGTTCTTC.

V gene TRBV2 combines with J gene TRBJ2-7, with 11 bases lining up with TRBD2. With V trimmed by 7 bases and J by 7 bases, 3 bases remained unmatched. CDR3 size: 12 residues. In germline, CDR1 is SNHLY, CDR2 FYNNEI. CDR3 region: CASKLAGEEQYF. The CDR3 region has the DNA TGTGCCAGCAAACTAGCGGGAGAAGAGCAGTACTTC.

Only a few counts were recorded for this clone. The chain joins TRBV28 to TRBJ1-2; 8 bases are shared with TRBD1. This CDR3 has 13 amino acids. Germline CDR1 is MDHEN and CDR2 is SYDVKM. The ends lost 6 bases at V and 2 bases at J; junction bases unmatched: 2. CDR3 protein: CASRDRANYGYTF. CDR3 DNA sequence: TGTGCCAGCAGGGACAGGGCCAACTATGGCTACACCTTC.

The chain has TRBV7-2 and TRBJ2-3; 8 nucleotides align to TRBD2. Trimming cost V 1 base and J 5 bases; bases outside gene matches: 5. CDR1 and CDR2 from the germline V gene are SGHTA and FQGNSA. CDR3 length: 15 residues. CDR3 residues: CASSLESLAGDTQYF. The CDR3 DNA reads TGTGCCAGCAGCTTAGAGTCCCTAGCGGGAGATACGCAGTATTTT.

The rearrangement joins TRBV2 to TRBJ1-5; a possible D gene is TRBD1 (5 bases). Per germline, CDR1 SNHLY and CDR2 FYNNEI. The CDR3 totals 14 residues. Between the trimmed V and J ends, which lost 7 bases and 4 bases, there was a span of 14 bases. DNA for the CDR3: TGTGCCAGCAAGAGTGGGACTCAAAATCAGCCCCAGCATTTT. It specifies CASKSGTQNQPQHF.

For this clone: One end of the junction is discordant with germline, which a read error may explain. The chain couples TRBV19 to TRBJ2-3, with 9 bases lining up with TRBD2. The CDR3 is made up of 15 amino acids. In germline, CDR1 is LNHDA, CDR2 SQIVND (reference sequence). CDR3 sequence (DNA): TGTGCCAGTAGTCAATCCGGGACTAGCAAAGATACGCAGTATTTT. It translates to CASSQSGTSKDTQYF. Full variable domain (remainder filled in from reference TRBV19 and TRBJ2-3): DGGITQSPKYLFRKEGQNVTLSCEQNLNHDAMYWYRQDPGQGLRLIYYSQIVNDFQKGDIAEGYSVSREKKESFPLTVTSAQKNPTAFYLCASSQSGTSKDTQYFGPGTRLTVL.

This clone was recorded only once. The rearrangement uses TRBV18 and TRBJ2-1, with D tentatively TRBD2 (6 bases). The CDR3 extends over 16 amino acids. Germline V gene sequence: CDR1 KGHSH, CDR2 LQKENI. Trimming shortened V by 0 bases and J by 5 bases, and 14 bases separated the two germline ends. In nucleotides, the CDR3 is TGTGCCAGCTCACCACCGTTAACTAGCCCCAACAATGAGCAGTTCTTC. Translation: CASSPPLTSPNNEQFF.

In regard to this clone: Other nucleotide sequences in the sample specify the same CDR3. V is TRBV7-2 and J is TRBJ2-7; TRBD1 aligns across 7 bases. The CDR3 sequence is 14 residues long. The germline V gene has CDR1 SGHTA and CDR2 FQGNSA. The V gene end was trimmed by 3 bases and the J gene end by 1 base; junction bases not matched to a gene: 3. The CDR3 loop reads CASSLDRSSYEQYF. In DNA form, the CDR3 reads TGTGCCAGCAGCTTGGACAGGAGTTCCTACGAGCAGTACTTC.

In this sample, this clone turned up once. The genes are TRBV4-2 and TRBJ2-1, with 8 nucleotides matching TRBD2. The CDR3 totals 17 residues. With V trimmed by 4 bases and J by 5 bases, 13 bases remained unmatched. Germline CDR1 reads LGHNA; CDR2 reads YNFKEQ. CDR3 sequence: CASSPVGGRTGNNEQFF. CDR3 nucleotide sequence: TGTGCCAGCAGCCCAGTAGGCGGGAGGACGGGTAACAATGAGCAGTTCTTC.

The CDR3 coding sequence is TGTGCCAGCTCACCACAATCACTCAGGACATATAGCAATCAGCCCCAGCATTTT. Amino acids: CASSPQSLRTYSNQPQHF. V usage is TRBV18 and J usage is TRBJ1-5, with D tentatively TRBD1 (5 bases). CDR1 is KGHSH, CDR2 LQKENI, per germline. There are 18 residues in the CDR3. V was pared by 1 base and J by 0 bases, with 16 bases between. Based on the CDR3 plus reference TRBV18 and TRBJ1-5, the full variable domain is NAGVMQNPRHLVRRRGQEARLRCSPMKGHSHVYWYRQLPEEGLKFMVYLQKENIIDESGMPKERFSAEFPKEGPSILRIQQVVRGDSAAYFCASSPQSLRTYSNQPQHFGDGTRLSIL.

The gene calls are TRBV7-8 and TRBJ1-5, with D perhaps matching TRBD1 (5 bases). Germline V gene lookup returns CDR1 SGHVS and CDR2 FQNEAQ. V was trimmed by 1 base and J by 4 bases, leaving 11 bases between them. CDR3 size: 15 residues. As DNA, the CDR3 is TGTGCCAGCAGCTTAGTGGCAGGGTCAAATCAGCCCCAGCATTTT. Translated: CASSLVAGSNQPQHF. Full variable domain (rest looked up from reference TRBV7-8 and TRBJ1-5): GAGVSQSPRYKVAKRGQDVALRCDPISGHVSLFWYQQALGQGPEFLTYFQNEAQLDKSGLPSDRFFAERPEGSVSTLKIQRTQQEDSAVYLCASSLVAGSNQPQHFGDGTRLSIL.

The chain has TRBV27 and TRBJ2-5; D is uncertain. Germline CDR1 and CDR2: MNHEY and SMNVEV (reference sequence). The CDR3 sequence is 14 residues long. V lost 5 bases and J 7 bases, leaving 17 bases between the germline ends. The CDR3 here is CASSQRRRLGTQYF. Here the CDR3 DNA reads TGTGCCAGCAGTCAAAGACGGCGGTTGGGGACCCAGTACTTC.